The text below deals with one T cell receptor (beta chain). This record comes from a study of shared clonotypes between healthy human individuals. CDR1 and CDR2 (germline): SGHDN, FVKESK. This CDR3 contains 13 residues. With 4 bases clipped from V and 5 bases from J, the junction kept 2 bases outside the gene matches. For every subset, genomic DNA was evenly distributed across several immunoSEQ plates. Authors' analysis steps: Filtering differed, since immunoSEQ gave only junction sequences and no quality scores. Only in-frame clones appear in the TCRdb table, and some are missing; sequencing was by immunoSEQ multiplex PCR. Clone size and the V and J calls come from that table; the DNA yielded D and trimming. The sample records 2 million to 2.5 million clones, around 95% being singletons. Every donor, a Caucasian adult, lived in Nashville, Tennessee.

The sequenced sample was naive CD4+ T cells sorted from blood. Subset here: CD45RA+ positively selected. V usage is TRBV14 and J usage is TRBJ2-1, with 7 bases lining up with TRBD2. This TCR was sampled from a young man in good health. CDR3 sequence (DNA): TGTGCCAGCAGCCCGGGGGGAAACAATGAGCAGTTCTTC. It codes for CASSPGGNNEQFF. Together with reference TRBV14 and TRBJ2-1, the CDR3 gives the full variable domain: EAGVTQFPSHSVIEKGQTVTLRCDPISGHDNLYWYRRVMGKEIKFLLHFVKESKQDESGMPNNRFLAERTGGTYSTLKVQPAELEDSGVYFCASSPGGNNEQFFGPGTRLTVL.